These 14 T cell receptor beta chains share one sample of origin, sequenced in a study of cytomegalovirus exposure and HLA in healthy donors. In the PCR, 60 Vbeta and 13 Jbeta primers were used. The table came from immunoSEQ multiplex PCR; TCRdb's copy has only in-frame clones and leaves some out. In the table there are some 150,000 clones, approximately 85% of which are singletons. Sequencing used PBMCs. The receptor set was obtained from a man in his forties or fifties in good health and CMV-seropositive.

This chain uses TRBV5-1 with TRBJ2-1; 10 bases are a match to TRBD2. The CDR3 spans 14 residues. Trimming cost V 5 bases and J 4 bases; bases outside gene matches: 3. Per germline, CDR1 SGHRS and CDR2 YFSETQ. The CDR3 bases are TGCGCCAGCAGAACACTAGCGGGGTACAATGAGCAGTTCTTC. Its protein product is CASRTLAGYNEQFF.

This clone turned up a few times. The chain combines TRBV7-9 with TRBJ1-5; the D is unclear. V was cut by 2 bases and J by 0 bases, with 5 bases left in between. CDR1 is SEHNR, CDR2 FQNEAQ, per germline (reference sequence). The CDR3 sequence is 14 residues long. The chain's CDR3 is CASSLSSSNQPQHF. CDR3 nucleotide sequence: TGTGCCAGCAGCTTAAGTAGTAGCAATCAGCCCCAGCATTTT.

The chain is built from TRBV6-1 and TRBJ2-1, with 10 bases matching TRBD2. The CDR3 length is 19 residues. Losses at the gene ends were 4 bases for V and 4 bases for J; bases not matched to a gene: 16. The germline CDR1 and CDR2 sequences are MNHNS and SASEGT. The CDR3 nucleotides read TGTGCCAGCAGTGTAGTTGTAGAGCGGGAGGGTAGACCTTACAATGAGCAGTTCTTC. Encoded protein: CASSVVVEREGRPYNEQFF.

This chain uses TRBV28 with TRBJ1-6, with D perhaps matching TRBD1 (6 bases). The CDR3 loop spans 14 amino acids. V lost 2 bases and J 11 bases, leaving 13 bases between the germline ends. In germline, CDR1 is MDHEN, CDR2 SYDVKM. The CDR3 DNA follows: TGTGCCAGCAGTTTAGGGCAGGGGTCGGCACCCCTCCACTTT. Protein sequence: CASSLGQGSAPLHF.

J is TRBJ2-5 and V is TRBV6-6; TRBD1 matches at 9 bases. The CDR3 is made up of 15 amino acids. Looked up from germline, CDR1 is MNHNY and CDR2 is SVGAGI (reference sequence). The junction had 4 bases not matched to a gene; V was cut back by 2 bases and J by 3 bases. CDR3 sequence: CASSYTRTGEETQYF. DNA for the CDR3: TGTGCCAGCAGTTACACCAGGACAGGGGAAGAGACCCAGTACTTC.

A few counts support this clone. The chain couples TRBV7-6 to TRBJ1-1, with TRBD1 matching over 7 bases. Germline V gene data show CDR1 as SGHVS and CDR2 as FNYEAQ. V lost 8 bases and J lost 0; bases outside the gene matches: 6. The CDR3 length is 14 residues. The CDR3 protein is CASALGTVNTEAFF. The CDR3 bases are TGTGCCAGCGCCCTCGGGACAGTGAACACTGAAGCTTTCTTT.

This clone was detected only once. CDR3 amino acids: CASSLRGSSYNEQFF. The CDR3 DNA follows: TGTGCCAGCAGTTTACGCGGGTCCTCCTACAATGAGCAGTTCTTC. The V and J genes are TRBV27 and TRBJ2-1, with D possibly being TRBD2 (5 bases). Trimming pared 2 bases from V and 0 bases from J, leaving 8 bases between. Germline CDR1 MNHEY, CDR2 SMNVEV (reference sequence). This CDR3 spans 15 amino acids.

This clone was recorded a few times. CDR3 nucleotide sequence: TGTGCCAGCAGCTCATGGGGGGGGAGGGCGGTCGAGCAGTACTTC. It specifies CASSSWGGRAVEQYF. This chain joins TRBV7-2 and TRBJ2-7, with 7 nucleotides matching TRBD2. From germline, CDR1 is SGHTA and CDR2 FQGNSA. The CDR3 contains 15 residues. J was trimmed by 6 bases and V by 4 bases; bases with no gene match: 12.

This clone was observed once. CDR3 in amino acids: CASSYSPGLREKLFF. In DNA form, the CDR3 reads TGTGCCAGCAGTTACTCGCCGGGACTTCGTGAAAAACTGTTTTTT. The chain joins TRBV6-5 to TRBJ1-4; the D gene is possibly TRBD1 (5 bases). The CDR3 is 15 amino acids. CDR1 and CDR2 from the germline V gene are MNHEY and SVGAGI. Deletions cut 0 bases from V and 7 bases from J, with 12 bases between.

The V gene is TRBV30, the J gene TRBJ2-7, with 8 nucleotides matching TRBD1. This CDR3 has 15 amino acids. The germline V gene has CDR1 GTSNPN and CDR2 SVGIG (reference sequence). Trimming removed 2 bases from V and 0 bases from J; junction bases left unmatched: 6. This CDR3 is CAWSRQGAGSYEQYF. The DNA for the CDR3 is TGTGCCTGGAGTCGCCAGGGGGCGGGCTCCTACGAGCAGTACTTC.

CDR3 in amino acids: CATSNKGQGKEKLFF. The CDR3 DNA reads TGTGCCACCAGCAATAAGGGACAGGGAAAGGAAAAACTGTTTTTT. V gene TRBV15 combines with J gene TRBJ1-4, with 9 bases identical to TRBD1. J was trimmed by 8 bases and V by 4 bases; bases with no gene match: 8. This CDR3 region has 15 residues. Germline values: CDR1 LNHNV, CDR2 YYDKDF (reference sequence).

Here the CDR3 DNA reads TGTGCCAGCAGCAATAGGCTAGCGGGAGGGTCGTGGGACATTCAGTACTTC. The encoded protein is CASSNRLAGGSWDIQYF. The rearrangement joins TRBV21-1 to TRBJ2-4; TRBD2, the table's D call, was not compared with the DNA. TRBV21-1 counts as a pseudogene. The CDR3 is made up of 17 amino acids.

This chain connects TRBV28 to TRBJ2-7; 11 bases are shared with TRBD2. The CDR3 sequence is 17 residues long. Germline V CDR1 and CDR2: MDHEN, SYDVKM. V shed 4 bases and J 1 base; nucleotides not matched to a gene: 9. The CDR3 DNA reads as TGTGCCAGCAGTTCCCAACGGACTAGCGGGTCTTCCTACGAGCAGTACTTC. Its protein is CASSSQRTSGSSYEQYF.

The gene calls are TRBV2 and TRBJ2-3; possibly TRBD2 for D (7 bases). CDR3 length: 16 residues. The germline gives CDR1 SNHLY, CDR2 FYNNEI. V was pared by 2 bases and J by 5 bases, with 17 bases between. The CDR3 DNA sequence: TGTGCCAGCAGTGAATGGGGTACAGGGAGGGTAGATACGCAGTATTTT. This encodes CASSEWGTGRVDTQYF.